The rows below give T cell receptor beta chains drawn from one sample of a study of shared clonotypes between healthy human individuals. Clones were sequenced by immunoSEQ multiplex PCR, and TCRdb holds only the in-frame ones, with some missing. This table holds about 1.5 million clones, roughly 96% found once. The sequencing input was naive CD4+ T cells sorted from blood. All receptors come from a man aged 25-45 years in good health. Both conserved end residues are part of each CDR3. A D gene is named only where the DNA matches it firmly. Only part of the rows carry a size: once, few, many, or a class if the clone is expanded.

v_gene: TRBV7-2
j_gene: TRBJ2-7
d_gene: TRBD2
abundance: -
CDR3nt: TGTGCCAGCAGCGGGGGGGGAGCCCTCGAGCAGTACTTC
CDR3aa: CASSGGGALEQYF

v_gene: TRBV6-5
j_gene: TRBJ2-3
d_gene: -
abundance: -
CDR3nt: TGTGCCAGCAGTTATTGGCGAGGGGACTTGTCAGATACGCAGTATTTT
CDR3aa: CASSYWRGDLSDTQYF

v_gene: TRBV5-1
j_gene: TRBJ1-1
d_gene: -
abundance: -
CDR3nt: TGCGCCAGCAGCTTGCACAGCCTGAACACTGAAGCTTTCTTT
CDR3aa: CASSLHSLNTEAFF

v_gene: TRBV18
j_gene: TRBJ2-7
d_gene: -
abundance: -
CDR3nt: TGTGCCAGCTCACCACCTTCCAGGGGTTTCTACGAGCAGTACTTC
CDR3aa: CASSPPSRGFYEQYF

v_gene: TRBV29-1
j_gene: TRBJ1-2
d_gene: -
abundance: once
CDR3nt: TGCAGCGTGCGACAGGATTTCTATGGCTACACCTTC
CDR3aa: CSVRQDFYGYTF

v_gene: TRBV11-2
j_gene: TRBJ1-2
d_gene: -
abundance: -
CDR3nt: TGTGCCAGCAGCTTATCAAGTACGTCAGGTGGCTACACCTTC
CDR3aa: CASSLSSTSGGYTF

v_gene: TRBV7-2
j_gene: TRBJ1-2
d_gene: -
abundance: -
CDR3nt: TGTGCCAGCAGCTTTACTAGGGATAACTATGGCTACACCTTC
CDR3aa: CASSFTRDNYGYTF

v_gene: TRBV7-7
j_gene: TRBJ2-1
d_gene: -
abundance: -
CDR3nt: TGTGCTAGCAGCTTACTCCCAGTTGGCAGCTCCTACAATGAGCAGTTCTTC
CDR3aa: CASSLLPVGSSYNEQFF

v_gene: TRBV21-1
j_gene: TRBJ1-2
d_gene: -
abundance: once
CDR3nt: TGTGCCAGCAGCAAAGACACCGGGACAGGGGGCTACACCTTC
CDR3aa: CASSKDTGTGGYTF

v_gene: TRBV5-1
j_gene: TRBJ2-1
d_gene: -
abundance: -
CDR3nt: TGCGCCAGCAGCTCCCACAGGGACGCCAGGGCTGAGCAGTTCTTC
CDR3aa: CASSSHRDARAEQFF

v_gene: TRBV7-2
j_gene: TRBJ2-6
d_gene: -
abundance: once
CDR3nt: TGTGCCAGCAGCTCTACCCCCGCAAACGGCGTCCTGACTTTC
CDR3aa: CASSSTPANGVLTF

v_gene: TRBV28
j_gene: TRBJ1-2
d_gene: -
abundance: -
CDR3nt: TGTGCCAGCAGTAGTGGGGGGCAGGGCGACTTCTATGGCTACACCTTC
CDR3aa: CASSSGGQGDFYGYTF

v_gene: TRBV11-2
j_gene: TRBJ2-7
d_gene: -
abundance: -
CDR3nt: TGTGCCAGCAGGAGCCTCCGTACCAGGCCCTTCGAGCAGTACTTC
CDR3aa: CASRSLRTRPFEQYF

v_gene: TRBV7-8
j_gene: TRBJ1-4
d_gene: -
abundance: -
CDR3nt: TGTGCCAGCAGCCCTGAATGGGGAAATTCCGAAAAACTGTTTTTT
CDR3aa: CASSPEWGNSEKLFF

v_gene: TRBV4-1
j_gene: TRBJ2-7
d_gene: TRBD2
abundance: -
CDR3nt: TGCGCCAGCAGCCGGACTAGCGGGGCTTACGAGCAGTACTTC
CDR3aa: CASSRTSGAYEQYF

v_gene: TRBV9
j_gene: TRBJ2-1
d_gene: -
abundance: -
CDR3nt: TGTGCCAGCAGCTCCTTTGCGGACTACAATGAGCAGTTCTTC
CDR3aa: CASSSFADYNEQFF

v_gene: TRBV9
j_gene: TRBJ2-1
d_gene: -
abundance: once
CDR3nt: TGTGCCAGCAGCGTAGATATCGTTGTGCCCGGGGCCAAAGATAACAATGAGCAGTTCTTC
CDR3aa: CASSVDIVVPGAKDNNEQFF

v_gene: TRBV6-1
j_gene: TRBJ1-1
d_gene: TRBD1
abundance: -
CDR3nt: TGTGCCAGCAATACAGGGGTGAACACTGAAGCTTTCTTT
CDR3aa: CASNTGVNTEAFF

v_gene: TRBV18
j_gene: TRBJ2-7
d_gene: -
abundance: -
CDR3nt: -
CDR3aa: CASSNVGPDEQYF

v_gene: TRBV27
j_gene: TRBJ2-5
d_gene: -
abundance: -
CDR3nt: TGTGCCAGCAGTTGGGCGTTTGGGACAGAGACCCAGTACTTC
CDR3aa: CASSWAFGTETQYF

v_gene: TRBV4-2
j_gene: TRBJ2-7
d_gene: -
abundance: once
CDR3nt: TGTGCCAGCAGCAACAGACTTTCTACAATGGAGCAGTACTTC
CDR3aa: CASSNRLSTMEQYF

v_gene: TRBV30
j_gene: TRBJ2-1
d_gene: TRBD2
abundance: -
CDR3nt: TGTGCCTGGAACCGCGGGAGGGCCTACAATGAGCAGTTCTTC
CDR3aa: CAWNRGRAYNEQFF

v_gene: TRBV5-6
j_gene: TRBJ2-1
d_gene: -
abundance: -
CDR3nt: TGTGCCAGCAGCCCAAGGACTTACAAGATTCAGTTCTTC
CDR3aa: CASSPRTYKIQFF

v_gene: TRBV28
j_gene: TRBJ1-2
d_gene: TRBD1
abundance: once
CDR3nt: TGTGCCAGCAGTGCGGACAGGGGTTTCGCCTTC
CDR3aa: CASSADRGFAF

v_gene: TRBV25-1
j_gene: TRBJ1-4
d_gene: -
abundance: -
CDR3nt: TGTGCCAGCAGTGACCAAAGGGCCGGGACTTATGAAAAACTGTTTTTT
CDR3aa: CASSDQRAGTYEKLFF

v_gene: TRBV7-6
j_gene: TRBJ1-5
d_gene: TRBD1
abundance: -
CDR3nt: TGTGCCAGCAGCTTAGCCGGCAGGGGGCAGCTTAGCAATCAGCCCCAGCATTTT
CDR3aa: CASSLAGRGQLSNQPQHF

v_gene: TRBV19
j_gene: TRBJ1-5
d_gene: -
abundance: -
CDR3nt: TGTGCCAGTAGTATATCGGGCATCAATCAGCCCCAGCATTTT
CDR3aa: CASSISGINQPQHF

v_gene: TRBV27
j_gene: TRBJ2-7
d_gene: TRBD2
abundance: -
CDR3nt: TGTGCCAGCAGGGCGAGCGGGAGTCAGGCCGAGCAGTACTTC
CDR3aa: CASRASGSQAEQYF

v_gene: TRBV28
j_gene: TRBJ1-2
d_gene: TRBD1
abundance: -
CDR3nt: TGTGCCAGCAGTTTCCAGGGACAGGCCCGATTGAAGCGTGGCTACACCTTC
CDR3aa: CASSFQGQARLKRGYTF

v_gene: TRBV7-2
j_gene: TRBJ2-3
d_gene: -
abundance: -
CDR3nt: TGTGCCAGCAGCTCTAGGGGTCCCAGCACAGATACGCAGTATTTT
CDR3aa: CASSSRGPSTDTQYF

v_gene: TRBV7-2
j_gene: TRBJ2-7
d_gene: -
abundance: -
CDR3nt: TGTGCCAGCAGCTCCAAAAGGTTAGGGTCGGCCGAGCAGTACTTC
CDR3aa: CASSSKRLGSAEQYF

v_gene: TRBV5-6
j_gene: TRBJ2-7
d_gene: TRBD1
abundance: -
CDR3nt: TGTGCCAGCAGCTATTTACAGACAGGGGGGTCATACGAGCAGTACTTC
CDR3aa: CASSYLQTGGSYEQYF

v_gene: TRBV10-3
j_gene: TRBJ2-1
d_gene: -
abundance: -
CDR3nt: TGTGCCATCAGTGAGGGGAGTAATGAGCAGTTCTTC
CDR3aa: CAISEGSNEQFF

v_gene: TRBV15
j_gene: TRBJ2-2
d_gene: TRBD2
abundance: -
CDR3nt: TGTGCCACCAGCAGAGATAAGGTAGCGGGAGTGAACGCGAACACCGGGGAGCTGTTTTTT
CDR3aa: CATSRDKVAGVNANTGELFF

v_gene: TRBV2
j_gene: TRBJ2-6
d_gene: -
abundance: once
CDR3nt: TGTGCCAGCAGTGTGGAAAACATCGCCCACTCTGGGGCCAACGTCCTGACTTTC
CDR3aa: CASSVENIAHSGANVLTF

v_gene: TRBV10-3
j_gene: TRBJ1-2
d_gene: -
abundance: -
CDR3nt: TGTGCCATCAGTGAGTCCGCTGGGGGGTCGACGGCTGGCTACACCTTC
CDR3aa: CAISESAGGSTAGYTF

v_gene: TRBV30
j_gene: TRBJ1-1
d_gene: -
abundance: -
CDR3nt: TGTGCCTGGATCCGGGGTCGGGACACTGAAGCTTTCTTT
CDR3aa: CAWIRGRDTEAFF

v_gene: TRBV11-2
j_gene: TRBJ2-5
d_gene: -
abundance: -
CDR3nt: TGTGCCAGCAGCTTAGGGGGCCCGGGAAGCGGGGAGACCCAGTACTTC
CDR3aa: CASSLGGPGSGETQYF

v_gene: TRBV5-3
j_gene: TRBJ1-5
d_gene: -
abundance: -
CDR3nt: TGTGCCAGAAGCCCGGTTGGGAAGGGAACCACTCAGCCCCAGCATTTT
CDR3aa: CARSPVGKGTTQPQHF

v_gene: TRBV21-1
j_gene: TRBJ1-5
d_gene: -
abundance: -
CDR3nt: TGTGCCAGCAGCTACGGACAGGGGCCCTTCACCTACAATCAGCCCCAGCATTTT
CDR3aa: CASSYGQGPFTYNQPQHF

v_gene: TRBV19
j_gene: TRBJ2-2
d_gene: TRBD2
abundance: -
CDR3nt: TGTGCCAGTAGTACGGGACTAGCGGGAATGCCGAACACCGGGGAGCTGTTTTTT
CDR3aa: CASSTGLAGMPNTGELFF

v_gene: TRBV28
j_gene: TRBJ1-4
d_gene: -
abundance: -
CDR3nt: TGTGCCAGCAGTGAAACTACAAGGTTTGTTTTT
CDR3aa: CASSETTRFVF

v_gene: TRBV7-9
j_gene: TRBJ1-1
d_gene: -
abundance: -
CDR3nt: TGTGCCAGCAGCCAGCTGGGGCAGGCGAAGCGAGGCACTGAAGCTTTCTTT
CDR3aa: CASSQLGQAKRGTEAFF

v_gene: TRBV12-5
j_gene: TRBJ2-5
d_gene: -
abundance: -
CDR3nt: TGTGCTAGTGGTTCGACTACCTACCAAGAGACCCAGTACTTC
CDR3aa: CASGSTTYQETQYF

v_gene: TRBV5-1
j_gene: TRBJ2-5
d_gene: -
abundance: -
CDR3nt: TGCGCCAGCAGCTCTGTGACCGCGGGGGAGACCCAGTACTTC
CDR3aa: CASSSVTAGETQYF

v_gene: TRBV6-1
j_gene: TRBJ1-1
d_gene: -
abundance: -
CDR3nt: TGTGCCAGCAGTGAGGGGACCCGGTGGACTGAAGCTTTCTTT
CDR3aa: CASSEGTRWTEAFF

v_gene: TRBV25-1
j_gene: TRBJ2-2
d_gene: -
abundance: -
CDR3nt: TGTGCCAGCAGTGAATTTCAGAACACCGGGGAGCTGTTTTTT
CDR3aa: CASSEFQNTGELFF

v_gene: TRBV18
j_gene: TRBJ2-3
d_gene: -
abundance: -
CDR3nt: TGTGCCAGCTCAACCACCGCGGGACGCGGGACAGATACGCAGTATTTT
CDR3aa: CASSTTAGRGTDTQYF

v_gene: TRBV15
j_gene: TRBJ2-1
d_gene: TRBD1
abundance: -
CDR3nt: TGTGCCACCAGACTACAGGGGAGCTCCTACAATGAGCAGTTCTTC
CDR3aa: CATRLQGSSYNEQFF

v_gene: TRBV7-9
j_gene: TRBJ2-2
d_gene: -
abundance: -
CDR3nt: TGTGCCAGCAGCTTAGCGCGGGTTGAAAGGGACATGTACACCGGGGAGCTGTTTTTT
CDR3aa: CASSLARVERDMYTGELFF